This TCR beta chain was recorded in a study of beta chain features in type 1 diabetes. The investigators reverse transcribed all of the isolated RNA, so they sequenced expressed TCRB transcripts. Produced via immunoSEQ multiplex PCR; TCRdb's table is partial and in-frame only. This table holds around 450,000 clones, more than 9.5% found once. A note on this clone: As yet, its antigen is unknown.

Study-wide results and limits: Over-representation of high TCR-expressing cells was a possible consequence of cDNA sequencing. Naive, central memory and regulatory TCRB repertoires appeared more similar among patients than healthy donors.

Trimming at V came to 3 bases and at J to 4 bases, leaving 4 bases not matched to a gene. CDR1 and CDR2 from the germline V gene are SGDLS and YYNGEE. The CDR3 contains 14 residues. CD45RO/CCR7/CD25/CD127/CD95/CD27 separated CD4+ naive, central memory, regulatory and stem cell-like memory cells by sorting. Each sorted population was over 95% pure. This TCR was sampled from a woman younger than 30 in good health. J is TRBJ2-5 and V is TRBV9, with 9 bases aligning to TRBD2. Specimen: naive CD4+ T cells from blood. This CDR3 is CASSETAGGETQYF. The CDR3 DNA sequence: TGTGCCAGCAGCGAAACAGCGGGAGGAGAGACCCAGTACTTC.